This T cell receptor beta chain was profiled in a study of OX40 agonist ivuxolimab in advanced cancers. Study as a whole: An agonistic human IgG2 monoclonal antibody against OX40 (CD134) was given. Aged roughly 23 to 80 with a mean of 60 years, they were more than 80% male. Checkpoint inhibitors had been given previously to roughly 40% of patients.

Clones were read by immunoSEQ multiplex PCR, and TCRdb kept only the in-frame ones, dropping some. The table has under 70,000 clones, around 86% seen once. A word on this clone: Its antigen is not identified.

Regarding the study as a whole: There were, on average, more expanded clones in CD8+ T cells than in CD4+.

The germline V gene encodes CDR1 GTSNPN and CDR2 SVGIG (reference sequence). CDR3 size: 15 residues. Between the trimmed V and J ends, which lost 1 base and 3 bases, there was a span of 16 bases. The receptor was derived from an adult with an advanced solid tumor such as melanoma, head and neck, liver or kidney cancer. Sample: CD4+ or CD8+ T cells sorted from blood, taken in a trial of the OX40 agonist ivuxolimab. The chain uses TRBV30 and TRBJ2-7; possibly TRBD1 for D (5 bases). CDR3 protein: CAWSAGHSPGYEQYF. The CDR3 region has the DNA TGTGCCTGGAGTGCCGGACACTCCCCGGGCTACGAGCAGTACTTC.